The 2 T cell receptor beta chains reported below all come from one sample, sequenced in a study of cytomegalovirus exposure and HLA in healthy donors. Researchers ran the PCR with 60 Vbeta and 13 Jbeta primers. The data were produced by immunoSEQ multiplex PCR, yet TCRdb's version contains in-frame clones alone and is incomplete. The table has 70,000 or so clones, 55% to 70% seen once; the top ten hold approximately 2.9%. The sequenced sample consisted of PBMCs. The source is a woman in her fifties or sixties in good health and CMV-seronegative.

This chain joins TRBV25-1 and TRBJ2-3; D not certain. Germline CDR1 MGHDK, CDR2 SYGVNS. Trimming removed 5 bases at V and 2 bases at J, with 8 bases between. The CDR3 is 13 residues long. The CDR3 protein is CASSSGFTDTQYF. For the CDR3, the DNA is TGTGCCAGCAGTTCAGGTTTCACAGATACGCAGTATTTT.

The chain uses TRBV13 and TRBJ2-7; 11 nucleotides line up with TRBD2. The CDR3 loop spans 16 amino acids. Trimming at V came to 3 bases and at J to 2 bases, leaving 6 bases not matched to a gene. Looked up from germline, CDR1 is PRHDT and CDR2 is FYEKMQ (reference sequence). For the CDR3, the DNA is TGTGCCAGCAGCTTTGGAGGGACTAGCGGTGCCTACGAGCAGTACTTC. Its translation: CASSFGGTSGAYEQYF.